These T cell receptor beta chains were read from a single sample in a study of CD8 T cells in Susac syndrome. TCRdb fed the immunoSEQ multiplex PCR reads into MiXCR, producing one record per CDR3 protein. Here the sample spans about 160,000 distinct CDR3 sequences, roughly nine tenths being singletons. Specimen: CD4+ T cells from PBMCs. All receptors derive from a human donor in good health. Each CDR3 is given with its conserved first and last residue. Fields, in order: CDR3 protein, CDR3 DNA, J gene, V gene, D gene, clone size. A D gene is named only where the DNA matches it firmly. Clone size, where shown, is once, few, many, or a class for clones that have expanded.

cdr3_aa: CATSDSTWWGAAGYTF
cdr3_nt: TGTGCCACCAGTGATTCGACGTGGTGGGGGGCGGCTGGCTACACCTTC
j_call: TRBJ1-2
v_call: TRBV24-1
d_call: NA
clone_size: NA

cdr3_aa: CSAKDRGSTDTQYF
cdr3_nt: TGCAGTGCTAAGGACAGGGGAAGCACAGATACGCAGTATTTT
j_call: TRBJ2-3
v_call: TRBV20-1
d_call: TRBD1
clone_size: NA

cdr3_aa: CATSDPTGGVYEQYF
cdr3_nt: TGTGCCACCAGTGATCCGACAGGAGGGGTCTACGAGCAGTACTTC
j_call: TRBJ2-7
v_call: TRBV24-1
d_call: NA
clone_size: NA

cdr3_aa: CASSLSSENTIYF
cdr3_nt: TGTGCCAGCAGCTTAAGCTCTGAAAACACCATATATTTT
j_call: TRBJ1-3
v_call: TRBV7-8
d_call: NA
clone_size: NA

cdr3_aa: CASSPPGNYGYTF
cdr3_nt: TGTGCCAGCAGTCCTCCAGGGAACTATGGCTACACCTTC
j_call: TRBJ1-2
v_call: TRBV28
d_call: NA
clone_size: NA

cdr3_aa: CASSPLAGGRYEQYF
cdr3_nt: TGTGCCAGCAGTCCCCTAGCGGGAGGTCGCTACGAGCAGTACTTC
j_call: TRBJ2-7
v_call: TRBV27
d_call: TRBD2
clone_size: NA

cdr3_aa: CASSERAGRETQYF
cdr3_nt: TGCGCCAGCAGCGAAAGGGCCGGTCGGGAGACCCAGTACTTC
j_call: TRBJ2-5
v_call: TRBV5-1
d_call: NA
clone_size: once

cdr3_aa: CSASDRFYGYTF
cdr3_nt: TGCAGTGCTTCGGACAGATTCTATGGCTACACCTTC
j_call: TRBJ1-2
v_call: TRBV20-1
d_call: NA
clone_size: NA

cdr3_aa: CSASQGSMPSGNTIYF
cdr3_nt: TGCAGTGCTAGTCAGGGCAGCATGCCCTCTGGAAACACCATATATTTT
j_call: TRBJ1-3
v_call: TRBV20-1
d_call: NA
clone_size: NA

cdr3_aa: CSAPGQPNTGELFF
cdr3_nt: TGCAGTGCTCCGGGACAACCGAACACCGGGGAGCTGTTTTTT
j_call: TRBJ2-2
v_call: TRBV20-1
d_call: NA
clone_size: NA

cdr3_aa: CASETGSTDTQYF
cdr3_nt: TGTGCCAGCGAGACAGGGAGCACAGATACGCAGTATTTT
j_call: TRBJ2-3
v_call: TRBV28
d_call: TRBD1
clone_size: NA

cdr3_aa: CASSLAEQTEAFF
cdr3_nt: TGCGCCAGCAGCTTGGCTGAACAGACTGAAGCTTTCTTT
j_call: TRBJ1-1
v_call: TRBV5-1
d_call: NA
clone_size: few

cdr3_aa: CASSYSGRGPSGGELFF
cdr3_nt: TGTGCCAGCAGTTACTCGGGCAGGGGGCCTTCCGGCGGGGAGCTGTTTTTT
j_call: TRBJ2-2
v_call: TRBV6-2/TRBV6-3
d_call: TRBD1
clone_size: NA

cdr3_aa: CSAIGSGNQPQHF
cdr3_nt: TGCAGTGCGATAGGGTCCGGCAATCAGCCCCAGCATTTT
j_call: TRBJ1-5
v_call: TRBV20-1
d_call: NA
clone_size: NA

cdr3_aa: CASSYWAPRQAANQPQHF
cdr3_nt: TGTGCCAGCAGTTACTGGGCCCCCCGACAGGCCGCGAATCAGCCCCAGCATTTT
j_call: TRBJ1-5
v_call: TRBV6-2/TRBV6-3
d_call: NA
clone_size: NA

cdr3_aa: CASSPVGASQNIQYF
cdr3_nt: TGTGCCAGCAGCCCAGTTGGGGCGTCCCAAAACATTCAGTACTTC
j_call: TRBJ2-4
v_call: TRBV3-1
d_call: NA
clone_size: NA

cdr3_aa: CASGDNYGYTF
cdr3_nt: TGTGCCAGTGGGGACAACTATGGCTACACCTTC
j_call: TRBJ1-2
v_call: TRBV19
d_call: NA
clone_size: NA

cdr3_aa: CASSTQGGTQYF
cdr3_nt: TGTGCCAGCAGTACCCAGGGAGGTACGCAGTATTTT
j_call: TRBJ2-3
v_call: TRBV27
d_call: NA
clone_size: NA

cdr3_aa: CASSLGHRSGANVLTF
cdr3_nt: TGTGCCAGCAGCTTGGGACACAGATCTGGGGCCAACGTCCTGACTTTC
j_call: TRBJ2-6
v_call: TRBV5-4
d_call: NA
clone_size: NA

cdr3_aa: CSVPGISSNQPQHF
cdr3_nt: TGCAGCGTTCCCGGGATTTCTAGCAATCAGCCCCAGCATTTT
j_call: TRBJ1-5
v_call: TRBV29-1
d_call: NA
clone_size: NA

cdr3_aa: CASKVVGVTEAFF
cdr3_nt: TGTGCCAGCAAAGTGGTTGGAGTTACTGAAGCTTTCTTT
j_call: TRBJ1-1
v_call: TRBV6-2/TRBV6-3
d_call: NA
clone_size: NA

cdr3_aa: CASSYSGQQETQYF
cdr3_nt: TGTGCCAGCAGTTACTCGGGACAGCAAGAGACCCAGTACTTC
j_call: TRBJ2-5
v_call: TRBV6-5
d_call: TRBD1
clone_size: NA

cdr3_aa: CASSLDPGGTEAFF
cdr3_nt: TGCGCCAGCAGCTTGGACCCGGGGGGCACTGAAGCTTTCTTT
j_call: TRBJ1-1
v_call: TRBV5-1
d_call: NA
clone_size: NA

cdr3_aa: CASSERGGRASYEQYF
cdr3_nt: TGTGCCAGCAGTGAACGGGGCGGGAGGGCCTCCTACGAGCAGTACTTC
j_call: TRBJ2-7
v_call: TRBV6-1
d_call: TRBD2
clone_size: NA